The 22 T cell receptor beta chains presented below share a single source sample, sequenced in a study of beta chain features in type 1 diabetes. Regarding the study as a whole: Across all four CD4+ subsets, people with type 1 diabetes showed modestly shorter TCRB CDR3s.

The antigens these receptors bind are not known. The isolated RNA, all of it, was reverse transcribed, so expressed TCRB transcripts were what got sequenced. TCRdb keeps only in-frame clones here, not all; method: immunoSEQ multiplex PCR. This table holds roughly 330,000 clones, roughly 13% found once. The specimen sequenced was naive CD4+ T cells from blood. These receptors all stem from a woman younger than 35 with type 1 diabetes.

The chain carries TRBV19 and TRBJ2-5; 7 nucleotides line up with TRBD1. CDR3 length: 15 residues. Germline values: CDR1 LNHDA, CDR2 SQIVND (reference sequence). V was clipped by 4 bases and J by 5 bases; unmatched bases: 10. CDR3 region: CASSTGTEARETQYF. The CDR3 bases are TGTGCCAGTAGTACCGGGACAGAGGCTAGGGAGACCCAGTACTTC.

This sequence joins TRBV6-5 and TRBJ2-5, with 8 bases that match TRBD1. Germline V gives CDR1 MNHEY, CDR2 SVGAGI. CDR3 size: 14 residues. Unmatched junction bases numbered 4, after V lost 4 bases and J lost 3 bases. The CDR3 sequence is CASSLDRVKETQYF. The CDR3 region has the DNA TGTGCCAGCAGTTTGGACAGGGTAAAAGAGACCCAGTACTTC.

The genes are TRBV9 and TRBJ2-2; possible D gene TRBD2, 5 bases. There are 15 residues in the CDR3. The germline V and J ends were trimmed by 0 bases and 6 bases, with 12 bases remaining between them. Germline V gene lookup returns CDR1 SGDLS and CDR2 YYNGEE. The CDR3 DNA follows: TGTGCCAGCAGCGTAGATGAGGGCCGGGCCGGGGAGCTGTTTTTT. As protein: CASSVDEGRAGELFF.

The chain is built from TRBV11-3 and TRBJ2-1; D not resolved. Germline CDR1 is SGHNT and CDR2 is YENEEA. The CDR3 is made up of 17 amino acids. Trimming pared 4 bases from V and 0 bases from J, leaving 16 bases between. CDR3 sequence reads: CASSSQRRPSSYNEQFF. In DNA, the CDR3 is TGTGCCAGCAGCTCCCAACGGCGGCCTAGCTCCTACAATGAGCAGTTCTTC. The full variable domain, completed using reference TRBV11-3 and TRBJ2-1, is EAGVVQSPRYKIIEKKQPVAFWCNPISGHNTLYWYLQNLGQGPELLIRYENEEAVDDSQLPKDRFSAERLKGVDSTLKIQPAELGDSAVYLCASSSQRRPSSYNEQFFGPGTRLTVL.

For this clone: Other DNA sequences of this sample code for an identical CDR3. This sequence joins TRBV5-1 and TRBJ1-1; no reliable D call. CDR1 SGHRS and CDR2 YFSETQ come from the germline V gene. The CDR3 contains 11 residues. The germline V and J ends were trimmed by 3 bases and 3 bases, with 3 bases remaining between them. The CDR3 DNA is TGCGCCAGCAGCTCAGACACTGAAGCTTTCTTT. It translates to CASSSDTEAFF.

The genes are TRBV6-5 and TRBJ2-3; a weak D match, TRBD2 (5 bases). The V end lost 6 bases, the J end lost 4 bases, and 11 bases lay between the germline ends. This CDR3 has 13 residues. Germline V gene sequence: CDR1 MNHEY, CDR2 SVGAGI. CDR3 sequence reads: CASRNTRADTQYF. CDR3 bases: TGTGCCAGCAGAAATACTAGGGCAGATACGCAGTATTTT.

This sequence joins TRBV5-1 and TRBJ1-4; 7 bases align to TRBD1. In germline, CDR1 is SGHRS, CDR2 YFSETQ. Trimming took 4 bases from V and 8 from J; bases not matched to a gene: 14. There are 16 residues in the CDR3. The DNA for the CDR3 is TGCGCCAGCAGCGGTTACGGAAGGGGGCTAGAAGAAAAACTGTTTTTT. Protein: CASSGYGRGLEEKLFF.

This clone was observed a few times. The chain recombines TRBV27 with TRBJ2-3; the match to TRBD2 covers 10 bases. This CDR3 has 15 residues. The V and J ends lost 5 bases and 3 bases, in that order; junction bases with no gene match: 5. The germline V gene encodes CDR1 MNHEY and CDR2 SMNVEV (reference sequence). The DNA of the CDR3 is TGTGCCAGCAGTGATAGCGGGGGGACGACAGATACGCAGTATTTT. Amino acids: CASSDSGGTTDTQYF.

This clone was found a few times. The V call is TRBV7-6, the J call TRBJ2-3; TRBD2 matches at 8 bases. Germline V lookup: CDR1 SGHVS, CDR2 FNYEAQ. The CDR3 is 16 residues long. Trimming at V came to 0 bases and at J to 4 bases, leaving 6 bases not matched to a gene. DNA for the CDR3: TGTGCCAGCAGCTTAGCGCGCGGGAGGTGGGCAGATACGCAGTATTTT. Amino acids: CASSLARGRWADTQYF.

The chain links TRBV18 to TRBJ2-7, with TRBD1 matching 7 bases. With V trimmed by 3 bases and J by 5 bases, 4 bases remained unmatched. Germline CDR1 KGHSH, CDR2 LQKENI. CDR3 length equals 13 residues. CDR3 amino acids: CASSPTGLDEQYF. In DNA form, the CDR3 reads TGTGCCAGCTCACCGACAGGGTTAGACGAGCAGTACTTC.

This clone was seen a handful of times. The V and J genes are TRBV7-3 and TRBJ2-3; 9 bases are a match to TRBD2. Trimming took 1 base from V and 6 from J; bases not matched to a gene: 8. Germline-derived CDR1 and CDR2 are SGHTA and FQGTGA. This CDR3 is built from 16 residues. CDR3 bases: TGTGCCAGCAGCTTAAGGCTAGCGGGATTTGGTGATACGCAGTATTTT. Translating it yields CASSLRLAGFGDTQYF. The full variable domain, rest sourced from reference TRBV7-3 and TRBJ2-3, is GAGVSQTPSNKVTEKGKYVELRCDPISGHTALYWYRQSLGQGPEFLIYFQGTGAADDSGLPNDRFFAVRPEGSVSTLKIQRTERGDSAVYLCASSLRLAGFGDTQYFGPGTRLTVL.

The chain uses TRBV6-5 and TRBJ2-7; maybe TRBD2 (5 bases). The CDR3 extends over 16 amino acids. The germline V gene encodes CDR1 MNHEY and CDR2 SVGAGI. Trimming removed 4 bases from V and 0 bases from J, with 16 bases in between. The CDR3 is CASSSPIGGTSYEQYF. Written as DNA, the CDR3 is TGTGCCAGCAGTTCCCCAATTGGAGGCACCTCCTACGAGCAGTACTTC.

The chain recombines TRBV4-2 with TRBJ2-1, with TRBD2 matching over 10 bases. The CDR3 runs 15 residues. The V segment lost 1 base and the J segment 5 bases; nucleotides outside the gene matches: 2. Germline V gene lookup returns CDR1 LGHNA and CDR2 YNFKEQ. In DNA, the CDR3 is TGTGCCAGCAGCCAAGGGACTAGCGGTAACAATGAGCAGTTCTTC. It yields the protein CASSQGTSGNNEQFF.

The rearrangement joins TRBV15 to TRBJ1-1; D possibly corresponds to TRBD1 (5 bases). Germline assignment: CDR1 LNHNV and CDR2 YYDKDF (reference sequence). The V end was cut by 1 base, the J end by 11 bases, with 14 bases between. The CDR3 extends over 13 amino acids. Here the CDR3 DNA reads TGTGCCACCAGCAGAGCGTGGGTGGGGCAGGCTTTCTTT. Its translation is CATSRAWVGQAFF.

In this sample, this clone turned up a few times. This chain joins TRBV30 and TRBJ1-5; D not resolved. The germline V and J ends were trimmed by 0 bases and 5 bases, with 11 bases remaining between them. Germline CDR1 is GTSNPN and CDR2 is SVGIG (reference sequence). The CDR3 is made up of 14 amino acids. The CDR3 sequence is CAWSVTQLHQPQHF. Here the CDR3 DNA reads TGTGCCTGGAGTGTAACCCAGTTACATCAGCCCCAGCATTTT.

V gene TRBV7-2 combines with J gene TRBJ2-7, with 9 bases matching TRBD2. The junction had 12 bases not matched to a gene; V was cut back by 5 bases and J by 7 bases. CDR1 and CDR2 from the germline V gene are SGHTA and FQGNSA. The CDR3 has 15 residues. The CDR3: CASSLLAGQINEQYF. The CDR3 DNA follows: TGTGCCAGCAGCCTCCTAGCGGGACAGATTAATGAGCAGTACTTC. The complete variable domain, with remaining parts taken from reference TRBV7-2 and TRBJ2-7, reads GAGVSQSPSNKVTEKGKDVELRCDPISGHTALYWYRQSLGQGLEFLIYFQGNSAPDKSGLPSDRFSAERTGGSVSTLTIQRTQQEDSAVYLCASSLLAGQINEQYFGPGTRLTVT.

This clone was detected only a few times. This rearrangement joins TRBV2 to TRBJ2-1, with 9 bases lining up with TRBD1. The V gene end was trimmed by 6 bases and the J gene end by 2 bases; junction bases not matched to a gene: 5. The germline CDR1 and CDR2 sequences are SNHLY and FYNNEI. The length of the CDR3 is 15 residues. The CDR3 bases are TGTGCCAGCAGCTATGACAGGGGGGCCTACAATGAGCAGTTCTTC. This translates into CASSYDRGAYNEQFF.

The V and J genes are TRBV30 and TRBJ2-1, with D perhaps matching TRBD1 (6 bases). Germline CDR1 is GTSNPN and CDR2 is SVGIG (reference sequence). The CDR3 loop spans 17 amino acids. Trimming stripped 3 bases from V and 0 bases from J, with 18 bases between. This CDR3 reads CAWRNSGTKSSYNEQFF. CDR3 DNA: TGTGCCTGGAGGAACTCAGGGACAAAGAGCTCCTACAATGAGCAGTTCTTC.

This clone was counted only a few times. This sequence joins TRBV18 and TRBJ2-7; TRBD2 agrees at 11 bases. Germline lookup yields CDR1 KGHSH and CDR2 LQKENI. Trimming took 2 bases from V and 4 from J; bases not matched to a gene: 4. The CDR3 has 15 amino acids. The CDR3 DNA sequence: TGTGCCAGCTCACCATGGACTAGCGGGCCGTACGAGCAGTACTTC. Its translation is CASSPWTSGPYEQYF.

In this sample, this clone turned up a few times. The CDR3 reads CATSISAEWGNNEQFF. As DNA, the CDR3 is TGTGCCACCAGCATATCAGCGGAGTGGGGTAACAATGAGCAGTTCTTC. The chain joins TRBV15 to TRBJ2-1; a weak D match, TRBD2 (5 bases). The germline V gene has CDR1 LNHNV and CDR2 YYDKDF (reference sequence). V dropped 4 bases and J dropped 5 bases, with 18 bases sitting between them. The CDR3 is 16 amino acids.

The sample holds a few counts of this clone. The CDR3 reads CASSLPGQGVDGSRTKYF. The CDR3 DNA follows: TGTGCCAGTAGTCTGCCGGGACAGGGGGTCGACGGGAGCCGAACGAAGTACTTC. The rearrangement joins TRBV19 to TRBJ2-7, with TRBD1 identical over 11 bases. Losses at the gene ends were 5 bases for V and 11 bases for J; bases not matched to a gene: 23. The CDR3 consists of 18 residues. Germline V gene sequence: CDR1 LNHDA, CDR2 SQIVND (reference sequence).

The table lists this clone with a few counts. The V and J genes are TRBV9 and TRBJ1-2; no clear D gene. Trimming took off 4 bases at V and 5 bases at J, with 21 bases between the two ends. CDR3 length: 16 amino acids. The germline CDR1 and CDR2 sequences are SGDLS and YYNGEE. This chain's CDR3 is CASSPKVQWQRYGYTF. The CDR3, as DNA: TGTGCCAGCAGCCCTAAGGTCCAATGGCAGAGGTATGGCTACACCTTC.